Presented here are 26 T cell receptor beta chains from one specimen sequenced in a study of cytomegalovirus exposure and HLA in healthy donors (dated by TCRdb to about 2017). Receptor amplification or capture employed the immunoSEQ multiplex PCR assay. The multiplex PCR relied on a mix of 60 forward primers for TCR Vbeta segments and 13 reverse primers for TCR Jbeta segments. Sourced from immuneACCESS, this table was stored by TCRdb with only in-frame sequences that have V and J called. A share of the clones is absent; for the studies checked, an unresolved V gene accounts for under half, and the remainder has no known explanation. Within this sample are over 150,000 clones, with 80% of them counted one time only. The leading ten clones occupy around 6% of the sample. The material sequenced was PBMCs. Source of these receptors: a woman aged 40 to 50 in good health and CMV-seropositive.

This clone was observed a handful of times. The CDR3, as DNA: TGTGCCAGCAGCTTACTCGGGGGAATAACAACTAATGAAAAACTGTTTTTT. It yields the protein CASSLLGGITTNEKLFF. The chain is built from TRBV7-6 and TRBJ1-4; TRBD1 is a possible D gene (5 bases). The CDR3 is 17 amino acids. Trimming removed 2 bases at V and 0 bases at J, with 13 bases between. In germline, CDR1 is SGHVS, CDR2 FNYEAQ.

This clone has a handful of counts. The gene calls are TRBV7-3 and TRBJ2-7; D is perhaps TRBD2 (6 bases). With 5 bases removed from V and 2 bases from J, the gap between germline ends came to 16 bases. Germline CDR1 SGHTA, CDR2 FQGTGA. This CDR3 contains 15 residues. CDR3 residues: CASSVGEASAYEQYF. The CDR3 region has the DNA TGTGCCAGCAGCGTAGGGGAGGCTAGTGCCTACGAGCAGTACTTC. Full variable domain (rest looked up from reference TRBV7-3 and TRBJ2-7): GAGVSQTPSNKVTEKGKYVELRCDPISGHTALYWYRQSLGQGPEFLIYFQGTGAADDSGLPNDRFFAVRPEGSVSTLKIQRTERGDSAVYLCASSVGEASAYEQYFGPGTRLTVT.

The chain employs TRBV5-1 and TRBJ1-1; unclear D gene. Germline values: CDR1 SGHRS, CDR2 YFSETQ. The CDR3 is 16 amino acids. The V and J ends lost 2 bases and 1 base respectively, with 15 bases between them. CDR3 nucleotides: TGCGCCAGCAGCTTCGATACGCGGGCGGCGAACACTGAAGCTTTCTTT. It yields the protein CASSFDTRAANTEAFF.

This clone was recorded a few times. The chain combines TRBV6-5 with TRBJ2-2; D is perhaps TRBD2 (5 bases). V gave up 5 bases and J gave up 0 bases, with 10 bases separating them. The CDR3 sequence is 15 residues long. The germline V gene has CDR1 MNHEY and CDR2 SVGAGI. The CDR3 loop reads CASSPGKTNTGELFF. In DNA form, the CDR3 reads TGTGCCAGCAGTCCCGGGAAAACGAACACCGGGGAGCTGTTTTTT.

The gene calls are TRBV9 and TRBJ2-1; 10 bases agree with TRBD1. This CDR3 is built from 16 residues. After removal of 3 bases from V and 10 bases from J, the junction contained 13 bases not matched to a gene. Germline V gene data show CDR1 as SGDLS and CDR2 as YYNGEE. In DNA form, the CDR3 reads TGTGCCAGCAGCGACCACGGTGGTGACAGGGGGCAGGAGCAGTTCTTC. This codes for CASSDHGGDRGQEQFF. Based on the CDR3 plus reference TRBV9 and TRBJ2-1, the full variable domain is DSGVTQTPKHLITATGQRVTLRCSPRSGDLSVYWYQQSLDQGLQFLIQYYNGEERAKGNILERFSAQQFPDLHSELNLSSLELGDSALYFCASSDHGGDRGQEQFFGPGTRLTVL.

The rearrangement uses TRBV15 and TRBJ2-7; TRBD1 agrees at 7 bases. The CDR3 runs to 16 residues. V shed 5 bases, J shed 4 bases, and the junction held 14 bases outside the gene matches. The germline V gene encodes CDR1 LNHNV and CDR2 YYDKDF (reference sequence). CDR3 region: CATSYIPGQRPYEQYF. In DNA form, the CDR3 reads TGTGCCACCAGCTATATTCCGGGACAGCGTCCATACGAGCAGTACTTC. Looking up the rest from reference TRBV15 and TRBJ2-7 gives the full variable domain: DAMVIQNPRYQVTQFGKPVTLSCSQTLNHNVMYWYQQKSSQAPKLLFHYYDKDFNNEADTPDNFQSRRPNTSFCFLDIRSPGLGDTAMYLCATSYIPGQRPYEQYFGPGTRLTVT.

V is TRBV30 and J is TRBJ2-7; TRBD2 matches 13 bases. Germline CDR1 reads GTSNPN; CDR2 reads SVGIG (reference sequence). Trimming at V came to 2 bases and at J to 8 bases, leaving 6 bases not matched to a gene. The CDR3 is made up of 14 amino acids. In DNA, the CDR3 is TGTGCCTGGAGTCCGGGGACTAGCGGGATTCAGCAGTACTTC. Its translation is CAWSPGTSGIQQYF.

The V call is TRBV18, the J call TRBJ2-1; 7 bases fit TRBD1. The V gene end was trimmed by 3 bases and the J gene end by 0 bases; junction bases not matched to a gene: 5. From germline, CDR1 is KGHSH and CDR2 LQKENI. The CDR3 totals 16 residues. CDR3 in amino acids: CASSPRTGSSYNEQFF. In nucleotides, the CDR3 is TGTGCCAGCTCACCCAGGACAGGTAGCTCCTACAATGAGCAGTTCTTC.

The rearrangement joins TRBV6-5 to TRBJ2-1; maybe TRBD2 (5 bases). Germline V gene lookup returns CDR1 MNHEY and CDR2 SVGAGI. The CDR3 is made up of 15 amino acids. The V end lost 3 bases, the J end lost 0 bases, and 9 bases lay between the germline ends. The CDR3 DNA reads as TGTGCCAGCAGTTATCAAGCGGTCTCCTACAATGAGCAGTTCTTC. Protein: CASSYQAVSYNEQFF.

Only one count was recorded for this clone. The CDR3 DNA follows: TGTGCCACCAGCGGTAAAGGGGGACAAAAAACCGCTAACTATGGCTACACCTTC. Encoded protein: CATSGKGGQKTANYGYTF. The chain uses TRBV15 and TRBJ1-2; D is possibly TRBD1 (6 bases). Germline CDR1 LNHNV, CDR2 YYDKDF (reference sequence). The CDR3 loop spans 18 amino acids. The V and J ends lost 5 bases and 0 bases respectively, with 22 bases between them. The variable domain in full, completed from reference TRBV15 and TRBJ1-2, reads DAMVIQNPRYQVTQFGKPVTLSCSQTLNHNVMYWYQQKSSQAPKLLFHYYDKDFNNEADTPDNFQSRRPNTSFCFLDIRSPGLGDTAMYLCATSGKGGQKTANYGYTFGSGTRLTVV.

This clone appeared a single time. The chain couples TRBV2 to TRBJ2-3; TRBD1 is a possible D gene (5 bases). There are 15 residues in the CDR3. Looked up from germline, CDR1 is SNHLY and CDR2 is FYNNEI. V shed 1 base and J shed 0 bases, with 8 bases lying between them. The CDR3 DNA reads TGTGCCAGCAGTGAAGTCAGGGCTAGCACAGATACGCAGTATTTT. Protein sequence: CASSEVRASTDTQYF.

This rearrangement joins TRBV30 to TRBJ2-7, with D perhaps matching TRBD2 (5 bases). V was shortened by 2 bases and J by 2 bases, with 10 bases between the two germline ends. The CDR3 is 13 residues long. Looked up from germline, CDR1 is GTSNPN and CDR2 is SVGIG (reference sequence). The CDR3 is CAWSFPGTYEQYF. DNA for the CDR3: TGTGCCTGGAGTTTCCCGGGGACCTACGAGCAGTACTTC.

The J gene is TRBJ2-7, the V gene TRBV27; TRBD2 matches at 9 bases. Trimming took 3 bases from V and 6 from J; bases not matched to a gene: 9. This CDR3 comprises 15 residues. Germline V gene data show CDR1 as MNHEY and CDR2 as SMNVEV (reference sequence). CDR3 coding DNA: TGTGCCAGCAGTTTGATGGGTAGCGGGAGACCCGAGCAGTACTTC. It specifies CASSLMGSGRPEQYF.

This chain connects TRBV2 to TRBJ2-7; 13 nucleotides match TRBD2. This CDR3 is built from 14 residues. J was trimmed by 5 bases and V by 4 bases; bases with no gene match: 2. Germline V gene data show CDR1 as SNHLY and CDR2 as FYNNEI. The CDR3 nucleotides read TGTGCCAGCAGTGGACTAGCGGGAGGCCACGAGCAGTACTTC. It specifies CASSGLAGGHEQYF.

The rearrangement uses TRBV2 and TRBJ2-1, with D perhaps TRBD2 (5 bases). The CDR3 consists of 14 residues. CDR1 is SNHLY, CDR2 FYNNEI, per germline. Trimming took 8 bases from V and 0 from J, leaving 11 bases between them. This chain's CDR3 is CASRADSSYNEQFF. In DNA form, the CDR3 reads TGTGCCAGCCGAGCGGATAGCTCCTACAATGAGCAGTTCTTC.

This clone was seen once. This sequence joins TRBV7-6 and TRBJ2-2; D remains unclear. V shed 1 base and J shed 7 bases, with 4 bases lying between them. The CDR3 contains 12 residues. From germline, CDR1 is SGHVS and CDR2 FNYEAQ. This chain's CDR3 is CASSLGLGELFF. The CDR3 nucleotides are TGTGCCAGCAGCTTAGGGCTCGGGGAGCTGTTTTTT.

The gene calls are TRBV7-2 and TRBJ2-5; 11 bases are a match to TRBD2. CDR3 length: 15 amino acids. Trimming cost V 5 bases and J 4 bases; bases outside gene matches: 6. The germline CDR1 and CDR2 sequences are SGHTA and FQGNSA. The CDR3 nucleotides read TGTGCCAGCAGCGGAATACTAGCGGGAGTAGAGACCCAGTACTTC. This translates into CASSGILAGVETQYF.

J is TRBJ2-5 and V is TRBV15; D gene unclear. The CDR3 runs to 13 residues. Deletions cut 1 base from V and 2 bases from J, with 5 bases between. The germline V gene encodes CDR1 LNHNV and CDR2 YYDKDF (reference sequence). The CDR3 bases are TGTGCCACCAGCAGAGGGCATCAAGAGACCCAGTACTTC. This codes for CATSRGHQETQYF.

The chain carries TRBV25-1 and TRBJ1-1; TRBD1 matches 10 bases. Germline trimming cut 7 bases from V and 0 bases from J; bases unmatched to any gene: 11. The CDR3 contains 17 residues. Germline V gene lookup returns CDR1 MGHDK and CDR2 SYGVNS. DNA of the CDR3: TGTGCCAGCACTCCGCCGGGACAGGGGAAGATGAACACTGAAGCTTTCTTT. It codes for CASTPPGQGKMNTEAFF.

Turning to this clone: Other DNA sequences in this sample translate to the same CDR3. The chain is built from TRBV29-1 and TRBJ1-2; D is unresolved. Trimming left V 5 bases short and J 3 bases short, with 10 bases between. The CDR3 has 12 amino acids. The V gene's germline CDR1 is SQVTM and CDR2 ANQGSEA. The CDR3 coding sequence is TGCAGCGTTCGAGGGCAGTACTATGGCTACACCTTC. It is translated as CSVRGQYYGYTF.

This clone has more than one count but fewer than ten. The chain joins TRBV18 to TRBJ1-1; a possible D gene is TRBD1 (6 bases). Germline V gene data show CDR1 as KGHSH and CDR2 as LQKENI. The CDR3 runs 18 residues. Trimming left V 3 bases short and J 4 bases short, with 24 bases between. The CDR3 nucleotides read TGTGCCAGCTCACCTAAAGGACAGCCGGCGGTTCAGGGCACTGAAGCTTTCTTT. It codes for CASSPKGQPAVQGTEAFF.

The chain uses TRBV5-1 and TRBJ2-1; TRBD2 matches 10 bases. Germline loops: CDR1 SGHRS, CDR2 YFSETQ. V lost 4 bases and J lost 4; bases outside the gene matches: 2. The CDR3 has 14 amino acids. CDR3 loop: CASSGTSAYNEQFF. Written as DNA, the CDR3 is TGCGCCAGCAGCGGGACTAGCGCTTACAATGAGCAGTTCTTC. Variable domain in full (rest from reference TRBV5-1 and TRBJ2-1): KAGVTQTPRYLIKTRGQQVTLSCSPISGHRSVSWYQQTPGQGLQFLFEYFSETQRNKGNFPGRFSGRQFSNSRSEMNVSTLELGDSALYLCASSGTSAYNEQFFGPGTRLTVL.

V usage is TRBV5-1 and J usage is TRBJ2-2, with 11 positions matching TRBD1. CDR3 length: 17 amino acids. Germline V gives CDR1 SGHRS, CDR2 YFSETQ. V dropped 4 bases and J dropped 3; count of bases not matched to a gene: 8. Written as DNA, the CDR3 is TGCGCCAGCAGCCGGGACAGGGGGTTTTCGGACACCGGGGAGCTGTTTTTT. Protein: CASSRDRGFSDTGELFF.

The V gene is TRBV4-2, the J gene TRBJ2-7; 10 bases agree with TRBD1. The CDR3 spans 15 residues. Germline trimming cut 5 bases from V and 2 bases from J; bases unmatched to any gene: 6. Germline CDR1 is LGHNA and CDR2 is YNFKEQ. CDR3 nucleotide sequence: TGTGCCAGCAGCACCCCCGGGACAGGGGCCTACGAGCAGTACTTC. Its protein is CASSTPGTGAYEQYF.

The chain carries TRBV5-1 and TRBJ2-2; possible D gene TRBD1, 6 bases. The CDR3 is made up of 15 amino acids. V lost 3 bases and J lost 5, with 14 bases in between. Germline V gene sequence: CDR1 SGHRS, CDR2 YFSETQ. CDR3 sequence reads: CASSSRTVGTGELFF. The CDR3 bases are TGCGCCAGCAGCTCTCGGACAGTCGGGACCGGGGAGCTGTTTTTT.

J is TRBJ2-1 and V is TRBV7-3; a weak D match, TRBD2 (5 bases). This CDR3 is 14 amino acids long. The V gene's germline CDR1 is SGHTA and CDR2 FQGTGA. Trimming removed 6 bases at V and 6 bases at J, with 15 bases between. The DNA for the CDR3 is TGTGCCAGCAGACGCACCCCTAGCTTCAATGAGCAGTTCTTC. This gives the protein CASRRTPSFNEQFF.